The 17 T cell receptor beta chains below all came from one sample that was sequenced in a study of blood T cell repertoires in COVID-19 (dated by TCRdb to the early 2020s). The library came from the immunoSEQ multiplex PCR assay. Drawn from immuneACCESS, this table holds only the in-frame rearrangements with V and J called that TCRdb kept. Clones are partly lost; checked studies trace under half to an unresolved V gene and leave the rest unexplained. The sample table shows 200,000 to 250,000 clones, and around 88% are seen once. Around 1.6% of the sample comes from the top ten. Sequenced sample: peripheral blood. These receptors were obtained from a young man with active or convalescent COVID-19.

V and J are TRBV14 and TRBJ1-3, with a possible D match to TRBD1 (6 bases). This CDR3 contains 15 residues. V lost 1 base and J 2 bases, leaving 9 bases between the germline ends. The V gene's germline CDR1 is SGHDN and CDR2 FVKESK. The CDR3: CASSQGGTTGNTIYF. The CDR3 nucleotides are TGTGCCAGCAGCCAAGGGGGGACAACTGGAAACACCATATATTTT.

In this sample, this clone turned up once. V and J are TRBV11-2 and TRBJ1-1; D is undetermined. V was pared by 2 bases and J by 3 bases, with 7 bases between. The germline V gene encodes CDR1 SGHAT and CDR2 FQNNGV. CDR3 length equals 13 residues. The DNA for the CDR3 is TGTGCCAGCAGCTTACAAGAGCACACTGAAGCTTTCTTT. This codes for CASSLQEHTEAFF.

This clone was observed a few times. This sample also contains other DNA sequences that code for the same CDR3. This chain joins TRBV7-9 and TRBJ1-2; a weak D match, TRBD1 (5 bases). CDR1 and CDR2 (germline): SEHNR, FQNEAQ (reference sequence). Trimming took 1 base from V and 6 from J, leaving 9 bases between them. The CDR3 has 13 amino acids. The CDR3 DNA reads TGTGCCAGCAGCTTAGGGCAGGGCCATGGCTACACCTTC. Protein: CASSLGQGHGYTF.

The chain couples TRBV15 to TRBJ2-7, with 10 bases identical to TRBD2. The ends lost 7 bases at V and 2 bases at J; junction bases unmatched: 5. The CDR3 totals 14 residues. CDR1 is LNHNV, CDR2 YYDKDF, per germline (reference sequence). CDR3 coding DNA: TGTGCCACCACGAGCGGGAGGGGAACCTACGAGCAGTACTTC. Translation gives CATTSGRGTYEQYF.

This clone was counted a few times. This sequence joins TRBV4-2 and TRBJ2-7; 8 bases are a match to TRBD2. The CDR3 has 15 amino acids. J was trimmed by 6 bases and V by 0 bases; bases with no gene match: 7. Germline-derived CDR1 and CDR2 are LGHNA and YNFKEQ. The CDR3 here is CASSQETGGPFEQYF. For the CDR3, the DNA is TGTGCCAGCAGCCAAGAAACGGGAGGGCCTTTCGAGCAGTACTTC.

The chain couples TRBV10-1 to TRBJ2-1; 8 bases are a match to TRBD1. V trimming: 7 bases; J trimming: 9 bases; junction bases outside the gene matches: 11. Germline V gene data show CDR1 as WNHNN and CDR2 as SYGVQD (reference sequence). The CDR3 is 14 amino acids. The chain's CDR3 is CASTKDRGIGEQFF. The CDR3 coding sequence is TGCGCCAGCACTAAAGACAGGGGCATCGGTGAGCAGTTCTTC.

V and J are TRBV3-1 (or the pseudogene TRBV3-2) and TRBJ2-3, with D unclear. CDR1 and CDR2 (germline): LGHDT, YNNKEL (reference sequence). The CDR3 totals 16 residues. Trimming cost V 0 bases and J 4 bases, with 14 bases left between them. CDR3 sequence: CASSQDSGPLSDTQYF. In DNA form, the CDR3 reads TGTGCCAGCAGCCAAGATTCAGGCCCTCTGTCAGATACGCAGTATTTT.

This clone was seen just once. The CDR3 protein is CSARAGLVNIQYF. CDR3 DNA sequence: TGCAGTGCTCGTGCAGGCTTAGTTAACATTCAGTACTTC. The chain carries TRBV20-1 and TRBJ2-4; D is uncertain. Looked up from germline, CDR1 is DFQATT and CDR2 is SNEGSKA (reference sequence). The CDR3 has 13 residues. Trimming removed 5 bases from V and 7 bases from J, with 15 bases in between.

The chain has TRBV28 and TRBJ2-3; TRBD2 agrees at 13 bases. The CDR3 loop spans 17 amino acids. Germline loops: CDR1 MDHEN, CDR2 SYDVKM. The junction had 16 bases not matched to a gene; V was cut back by 2 bases and J by 14 bases. CDR3 residues: CASSLARLAGGPNWRYF. CDR3 DNA sequence: TGTGCCAGCAGTTTAGCCCGACTAGCGGGAGGCCCGAACTGGCGGTATTTT.

To note about this clone: The junction does not match germline at one end; this may be a read error. V gene TRBV15 combines with J gene TRBJ1-2; D is ambiguous. Per germline, CDR1 LNHNV and CDR2 YYDKDF (reference sequence). The CDR3 spans 12 residues. The CDR3 here is CATSRAKIPQVF. The CDR3, as DNA: TGTGCCACCAGCAGAGCTAAAATCCCCCAAGTTTTC. The full variable domain, rest sourced from reference TRBV15 and TRBJ1-2, is DAMVIQNPRYQVTQFGKPVTLSCSQTLNHNVMYWYQQKSSQAPKLLFHYYDKDFNNEADTPDNFQSRRPNTSFCFLDIRSPGLGDTAMYLCATSRAKIPQVFGSGTRLTVV.

The chain uses TRBV19 and TRBJ2-1, with 9 bases fitting TRBD2. This CDR3 contains 14 residues. Looked up from germline, CDR1 is LNHDA and CDR2 is SQIVND (reference sequence). The ends lost 8 bases at V and 6 bases at J; junction bases unmatched: 8. CDR3: CASLAGGSANEQFF. The CDR3 DNA reads TGTGCCAGTTTGGCGGGAGGGTCTGCCAATGAGCAGTTCTTC.

The chain couples TRBV7-8 to TRBJ1-5; 8 nucleotides agree with TRBD1. V lost 1 base to trimming and J lost 7 bases; unmatched junction nucleotides: 12. The germline V gene encodes CDR1 SGHVS and CDR2 FQNEAQ. The CDR3 length is 17 residues. The CDR3 DNA is TGTGCCAGCAGCTTAGTTGGTGACAGGGGAGGAGGACAGCCCCAGCATTTT. Amino acids: CASSLVGDRGGGQPQHF. Based on the CDR3 plus reference TRBV7-8 and TRBJ1-5, the full variable domain is GAGVSQSPRYKVAKRGQDVALRCDPISGHVSLFWYQQALGQGPEFLTYFQNEAQLDKSGLPSDRFFAERPEGSVSTLKIQRTQQEDSAVYLCASSLVGDRGGGQPQHFGDGTRLSIL.

Concerning this clone itself: Other DNA sequences of this sample code for an identical CDR3. The CDR3 loop is CASSPRETQYF. CDR3 nucleotide sequence: TGTGCCAGCAGCCCGCGGGAGACCCAGTACTTC. The V and J genes are TRBV28 and TRBJ2-5; D is uncertain. The CDR3 is made up of 11 amino acids. Germline assignment: CDR1 MDHEN and CDR2 SYDVKM. The V and J ends lost 6 bases and 5 bases respectively, with 7 bases between them.

The gene calls are TRBV7-2 and TRBJ2-3; 12 bases match TRBD2. The CDR3 length is 17 residues. Germline trimming cut 3 bases from V and 2 bases from J; bases unmatched to any gene: 6. Germline V gene sequence: CDR1 SGHTA, CDR2 FQGNSA. The CDR3 coding sequence is TGTGCCAGCAGCTTCGTTACTAGCGGGAGGCCCACAGATACGCAGTATTTT. This encodes CASSFVTSGRPTDTQYF.

CDR3 nucleotide sequence: TGTGCCAGCAGTTACCTTACCGGACTAGCGGGAATGGACAATGAGCAGTTCTTC. Protein: CASSYLTGLAGMDNEQFF. The chain uses TRBV6-2 or TRBV6-3 and TRBJ2-1; 12 bases are shared with TRBD2. CDR3 length: 18 amino acids. Germline V gene sequence: CDR1 MNHEY, CDR2 SVGEGT. Germline trimming cut 2 bases from V and 5 bases from J; bases unmatched to any gene: 10.

The chain employs TRBV11-2 and TRBJ1-1, with D uncertain. The CDR3 has 13 residues. Germline V gives CDR1 SGHAT, CDR2 FQNNGV. Trimming shortened V by 11 bases and J by 0 bases, and 13 bases separated the two germline ends. CDR3: CAAGSTMNTEAFF. CDR3 in DNA: TGTGCCGCGGGTTCTACCATGAACACTGAAGCTTTCTTT.

The V and J genes are TRBV4-1 and TRBJ1-1, with a tentative D call TRBD1 (6 bases). Germline CDR1 is MGHRA and CDR2 is YSYEKL. This CDR3 has 13 amino acids. Trimming pared 5 bases from V and 5 bases from J, leaving 12 bases between. CDR3 in DNA: TGCGCCAGCAGCATTCAGGGGAATACTGAAGCTTTCTTT. Residues: CASSIQGNTEAFF.